A single sample is the source of the 26 T cell receptor beta chains below, sequenced in a study of cytomegalovirus exposure and HLA in healthy donors. 13 Jbeta primers and 60 Vbeta primers were used for the PCR. Profiling relied on immunoSEQ multiplex PCR, and the TCRdb table lists in-frame clones only, not all of them. This table holds about 120,000 clones, under 12% found once. Sequenced input: PBMCs. The receptors here all came from a woman between 18 and 30 years old in good health and CMV-seropositive.

This clone appeared a few times. The genes are TRBV28 and TRBJ2-5, with 7 bases that match TRBD1. The CDR3 contains 14 residues. Germline loops: CDR1 MDHEN, CDR2 SYDVKM. J lost 2 bases, V lost 6 bases, and 6 bases had no gene match. The CDR3 sequence is CASSPTTGQETQYF. The CDR3 DNA is TGTGCCAGCAGCCCGACGACAGGGCAAGAGACCCAGTACTTC.

The CDR3 is CASSLEGRQFF. DNA for the CDR3: TGTGCCAGCAGTTTGGAGGGGCGGCAGTTCTTC. This rearrangement joins TRBV6-6 to TRBJ2-1; D might be TRBD2 (6 bases). Trimming removed 4 bases from V and 12 bases from J, with 10 bases in between. The CDR3 runs to 11 residues. The germline V gene has CDR1 MNHNY and CDR2 SVGAGI (reference sequence).

This chain joins TRBV15 and TRBJ2-3; no firm D call. CDR1 is LNHNV and CDR2 is YYDKDF in the germline V gene (reference sequence). The CDR3 contains 13 residues. V was pared by 1 base and J by 4 bases, with 6 bases between. The CDR3 sequence is CATSRGSADTQYF. The CDR3 coding sequence is TGTGCCACCAGCAGAGGGTCGGCAGATACGCAGTATTTT. Looking up the rest from reference TRBV15 and TRBJ2-3 gives the full variable domain: DAMVIQNPRYQVTQFGKPVTLSCSQTLNHNVMYWYQQKSSQAPKLLFHYYDKDFNNEADTPDNFQSRRPNTSFCFLDIRSPGLGDTAMYLCATSRGSADTQYFGPGTRLTVL.

The chain's CDR3 is CASSQEREQFF. Here the CDR3 DNA reads TGCGCCAGCAGCCAAGAGCGCGAGCAGTTCTTC. The chain joins TRBV4-1 to TRBJ2-1; D is unresolved. The length of the CDR3 is 11 residues. Per germline, CDR1 MGHRA and CDR2 YSYEKL. V was pared by 0 bases and J by 10 bases, with 4 bases between.

This rearrangement joins TRBV6-9 to TRBJ1-5; the D gene is possibly TRBD1 (6 bases). This CDR3 comprises 15 residues. V was trimmed by 2 bases and J by 5 bases, leaving 13 bases between them. Germline V gives CDR1 MNHGY, CDR2 SVAAGI. CDR3 coding DNA: TGTGCCAGCAGTTATCCTACAGGGACCGATCAGCCCCAGCATTTT. As protein: CASSYPTGTDQPQHF.

The chain combines TRBV6-6 with TRBJ1-2; D gene unclear. V lost 5 bases and J 2 bases, leaving 3 bases between the germline ends. Germline loops: CDR1 MNHNY, CDR2 SVGAGI (reference sequence). This CDR3 is 11 amino acids long. DNA of the CDR3: TGTGCCAGCAGTGAGAACTATGGCTACACCTTC. It codes for CASSENYGYTF.

V gene TRBV9 combines with J gene TRBJ2-3, with D perhaps TRBD1 (6 bases). This CDR3 spans 17 amino acids. With 3 bases removed from V and 2 bases from J, the gap between germline ends came to 19 bases. CDR1 and CDR2 from the germline V gene are SGDLS and YYNGEE. The CDR3 DNA sequence: TGTGCCAGCAGCGGGGTCCCCTTGGGGGCGAACACAGATACGCAGTATTTT. It translates to CASSGVPLGANTDTQYF.

This clone appeared a few times. The chain carries TRBV15 and TRBJ2-7, with 13 bases aligning to TRBD2. This CDR3 has 16 amino acids. Germline V gene sequence: CDR1 LNHNV, CDR2 YYDKDF (reference sequence). V shed 5 bases and J 4 bases; nucleotides not matched to a gene: 8. The CDR3 loop reads CATSGLPGLAGYEQYF. In DNA form, the CDR3 reads TGTGCCACCAGCGGACTACCGGGACTAGCGGGATACGAGCAGTACTTC.

This clone has only a few counts. V and J are TRBV30 and TRBJ2-1, with TRBD2 identical over 10 bases. The CDR3 totals 18 residues. Germline V gene lookup returns CDR1 GTSNPN and CDR2 SVGIG (reference sequence). The ends lost 3 bases at V and 2 bases at J; junction bases unmatched: 13. CDR3 residues: CAWRLGLAGVITYNEQFF. The CDR3 coding sequence is TGTGCCTGGAGGCTCGGGCTAGCGGGAGTGATCACCTACAATGAGCAGTTCTTC.

The V call is TRBV7-3, the J call TRBJ2-1; D unclear. Germline CDR1 is SGHTA and CDR2 is FQGTGA. The CDR3 is 15 amino acids. V lost 2 bases to trimming and J lost 0 bases, with 8 bases between them. CDR3 DNA: TGTGCCAGCAGCTTATGGTCGAGCTCCTACAATGAGCAGTTCTTC. This gives the protein CASSLWSSSYNEQFF.

The chain combines TRBV6-1 with TRBJ2-7; 10 bases are a match to TRBD2. This CDR3 has 13 residues. The trim removed 7 bases at V and 4 bases at J, leaving 4 bases unmatched. Germline values: CDR1 MNHNS, CDR2 SASEGT. The CDR3 loop is CASTLAGQYEQYF. The CDR3 DNA reads TGTGCCAGCACACTAGCGGGGCAATACGAGCAGTACTTC.

The chain recombines TRBV27 with TRBJ2-6, with D perhaps TRBD1 (6 bases). CDR3 length: 18 amino acids. With 2 bases removed from V and 0 bases from J, the gap between germline ends came to 14 bases. CDR1 is MNHEY and CDR2 is SMNVEV in the germline V gene (reference sequence). The CDR3 DNA reads as TGTGCCAGCAGTTTACTCCGGGACACAGTCTCTGGGGCCAACGTCCTGACTTTC. Amino acids: CASSLLRDTVSGANVLTF.

This clone showed up just a few times. This chain connects TRBV5-1 to TRBJ2-7; 8 bases align to TRBD2. Looked up from germline, CDR1 is SGHRS and CDR2 is YFSETQ. The CDR3 is 14 residues long. Losses at the gene ends were 4 bases for V and 5 bases for J; bases not matched to a gene: 8. Here the CDR3 DNA reads TGCGCCAGCAGCCCCAGCGGGAGCGACAACGAGCAGTACTTC. It is translated as CASSPSGSDNEQYF.

This clone was detected only a few times. The V call is TRBV29-1, the J call TRBJ1-4; D is possibly TRBD1 (5 bases). Looked up from germline, CDR1 is SQVTM and CDR2 is ANQGSEA. Deletions cut 3 bases from V and 7 bases from J, with 12 bases between. This CDR3 has 13 amino acids. CDR3 in DNA: TGCAGCGTTGAGGAGGGACCCGGTGAAAAACTGTTTTTT. Protein: CSVEEGPGEKLFF. Combining the CDR3 with reference TRBV29-1 and TRBJ1-4 gives the whole variable domain SAVISQKPSRDICQRGTSLTIQCQVDSQVTMMFWYRQQPGQSLTLIATANQGSEATYESGFVIDKFPISRPNLTFSTLTVSNMSPEDSSIYLCSVEEGPGEKLFFGSGTQLSVL.

This rearrangement joins TRBV28 to TRBJ2-5; D ambiguous. Per germline, CDR1 MDHEN and CDR2 SYDVKM. The CDR3 spans 12 residues. Trimming cost V 7 bases and J 4 bases, with 10 bases left between them. The CDR3 DNA is TGTGCCAGCAATGTTCTTTCAGAGACCCAGTACTTC. It codes for CASNVLSETQYF.

This clone appeared a few times. The chain is built from TRBV12-5 and TRBJ2-1; D not certain. The CDR3 consists of 13 residues. CDR1 is LGHNT, CDR2 FRNRAP, per germline. With 1 base removed from V and 5 bases from J, the gap between germline ends came to 6 bases. As DNA, the CDR3 is TGTGCTAGTGGTTTGGGGCCGAACAATGAGCAGTTCTTC. This encodes CASGLGPNNEQFF.

This clone was counted only a few times. The rearrangement uses TRBV4-1 and TRBJ1-2; D gene uncertain. Trimming stripped 0 bases from V and 4 bases from J, with 9 bases between. This CDR3 comprises 14 residues. Per germline, CDR1 MGHRA and CDR2 YSYEKL. The CDR3 loop reads CASSQDPQSYGYTF. Written as DNA, the CDR3 is TGCGCCAGCAGCCAAGATCCACAGAGCTATGGCTACACCTTC.

This clone appeared a few times. This rearrangement joins TRBV5-1 to TRBJ2-1; 9 nucleotides align to TRBD1. The germline V gene encodes CDR1 SGHRS and CDR2 YFSETQ. Trimming at V came to 3 bases and at J to 3 bases, leaving 7 bases not matched to a gene. CDR3 size: 16 residues. The CDR3 is CASSWGQGTNYNEQFF. The CDR3 region has the DNA TGCGCCAGCAGCTGGGGACAGGGAACTAACTACAATGAGCAGTTCTTC.

This chain joins TRBV7-6 and TRBJ2-3; maybe TRBD1 (5 bases). Germline lookup yields CDR1 SGHVS and CDR2 FNYEAQ. The length of the CDR3 is 17 residues. Between the trimmed V and J ends, which lost 5 bases and 5 bases, there was a span of 23 bases. The CDR3 region has the DNA TGTGCCAGCAGCGCATTAGACAGACCCAACAGTAAAGATACGCAGTATTTT. Encoded protein: CASSALDRPNSKDTQYF. Using reference TRBV7-6 and TRBJ2-3 for the parts outside the CDR3, the full variable domain is GAGVSQSPRYKVTKRGQDVALRCDPISGHVSLYWYRQALGQGPEFLTYFNYEAQQDKSGLPNDRFSAERPEGSISTLTIQRTEQRDSAMYRCASSALDRPNSKDTQYFGPGTRLTVL.

A single count supports this clone. The rearrangement links TRBV2 to TRBJ2-3; unclear D gene. CDR1 and CDR2 from the germline V gene are SNHLY and FYNNEI. Trimming cost V 6 bases and J 10 bases, with 14 bases left between them. The CDR3 sequence is 12 residues long. The CDR3 loop is CASRYTESAQYF. The DNA of the CDR3 is TGTGCCAGCAGATACACAGAATCTGCGCAGTATTTT. Together with reference TRBV2 and TRBJ2-3, the CDR3 gives the full variable domain: EPEVTQTPSHQVTQMGQEVILRCVPISNHLYFYWYRQILGQKVEFLVSFYNNEISEKSEIFDDQFSVERPDGSNFTLKIRSTKLEDSAMYFCASRYTESAQYFGPGTRLTVL.

This chain uses TRBV6-5 with TRBJ1-1; perhaps TRBD1 as D (5 bases). Trimming pared 0 bases from V and 11 bases from J, leaving 13 bases between. CDR3 size: 13 residues. CDR1 and CDR2 (germline): MNHEY, SVGAGI. CDR3 in DNA: TGTGCCAGCAGTTACTCCCCGCAGGGAGGCGCTTTCTTT. Encoded protein: CASSYSPQGGAFF.

The rearrangement links TRBV4-1 to TRBJ1-2; D is perhaps TRBD1 (5 bases). V lost 0 bases and J 7 bases, leaving 15 bases between the germline ends. Germline loops: CDR1 MGHRA, CDR2 YSYEKL. The CDR3 runs to 15 residues. The CDR3 loop reads CASSQDSQGITGYTF. The CDR3 nucleotides are TGCGCCAGCAGCCAAGATTCCCAGGGTATCACTGGCTACACCTTC.

V is TRBV7-9 and J is TRBJ2-1; tentatively, D is TRBD2 (6 bases). Germline V gene data show CDR1 as SEHNR and CDR2 as FQNEAQ (reference sequence). V lost 4 bases and J 7 bases, leaving 23 bases between the germline ends. The CDR3 spans 17 residues. The CDR3 is CASSSPATRPGTNEQFF. The CDR3 DNA reads TGTGCCAGCAGCTCCCCCGCGACTAGGCCGGGAACGAATGAGCAGTTCTTC.

The V gene is TRBV6-5, the J gene TRBJ1-1; a weak D match, TRBD1 (5 bases). Germline V gene sequence: CDR1 MNHEY, CDR2 SVGAGI. This CDR3 is 12 amino acids long. V was shortened by 3 bases and J by 9 bases, with 11 bases between the two germline ends. The CDR3 DNA reads TGTGCCAGCAGTTATAGGGGTGGTAAAGCTTTCTTT. Its protein product is CASSYRGGKAFF.

V is TRBV5-1 and J is TRBJ2-3; 7 bases are shared with TRBD1. The CDR3 spans 13 residues. Germline assignment: CDR1 SGHRS and CDR2 YFSETQ. J lost 2 bases, V lost 6 bases, and 3 bases had no gene match. CDR3 protein: CASTRGLTDTQYF. In DNA, the CDR3 is TGCGCCAGCACGAGGGGGCTCACAGATACGCAGTATTTT.

This clone was detected a few times. This sequence joins TRBV6-1 and TRBJ1-5; D is unresolved. This CDR3 spans 15 amino acids. Trimming cost V 4 bases and J 1 base, with 11 bases left between them. Germline CDR1 is MNHNS and CDR2 is SASEGT. CDR3 nucleotide sequence: TGTGCCAGCAGTGTCGAAGGGAGGAGCAATCAGCCCCAGCATTTT. Residues: CASSVEGRSNQPQHF.